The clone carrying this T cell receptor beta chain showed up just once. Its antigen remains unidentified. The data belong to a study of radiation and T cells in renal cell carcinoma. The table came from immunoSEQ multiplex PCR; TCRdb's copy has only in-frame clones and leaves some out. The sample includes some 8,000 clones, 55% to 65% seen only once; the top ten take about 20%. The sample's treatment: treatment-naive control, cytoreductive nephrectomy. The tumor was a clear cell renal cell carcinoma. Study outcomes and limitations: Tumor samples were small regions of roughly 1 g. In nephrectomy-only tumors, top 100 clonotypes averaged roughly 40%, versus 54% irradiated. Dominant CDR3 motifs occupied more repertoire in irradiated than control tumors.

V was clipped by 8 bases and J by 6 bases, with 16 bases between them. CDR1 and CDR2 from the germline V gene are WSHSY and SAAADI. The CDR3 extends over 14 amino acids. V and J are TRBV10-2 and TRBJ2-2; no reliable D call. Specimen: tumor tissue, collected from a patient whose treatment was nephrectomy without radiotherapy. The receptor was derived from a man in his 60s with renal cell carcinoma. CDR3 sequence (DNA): TGCGCCAGCTGCGAGGCCACAGTAGCCGGGGAGCTGTTTTTT. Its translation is CASCEATVAGELFF.